The next 2 T cell receptor beta chains were all read from a single sample in a study of blood T cell repertoires in COVID-19. Repertoires were generated with immunoSEQ multiplex PCR, while TCRdb's copy carries only in-frame clones and drops some. The sample contains 100,000 or so clones, about 77% of which appear only once. Sequencing input: peripheral blood. These receptors all come from a woman aged 70-85 years with acute or convalescent COVID-19.

The chain recombines TRBV7-2 with TRBJ1-3; 10 nucleotides agree with TRBD1. Germline V gene data show CDR1 as SGHTA and CDR2 as FQGNSA. This CDR3 region has 17 residues. V was clipped by 1 base and J by 1 base; unmatched bases: 4. CDR3 protein: CASSLGQGALSGNTIYF. The CDR3 nucleotides are TGTGCCAGCAGCTTAGGACAGGGGGCCCTTTCTGGAAACACCATATATTTT.

This chain uses TRBV5-6 with TRBJ1-1, with D maybe TRBD1 (6 bases). The germline V gene encodes CDR1 SGHDT and CDR2 YYEEEE. V was shortened by 4 bases and J by 8 bases, with 15 bases between the two germline ends. The CDR3 spans 13 residues. CDR3 sequence reads: CASSGGSYGEAFF. The CDR3 bases are TGTGCCAGCAGCGGGGGCTCATATGGGGAAGCTTTCTTT.